This T cell receptor beta chain came from a study of T cells in Graves' hyperthyroidism and ophthalmopathy. This clonotype was recorded a few times. Its target is not known. Amplified TCR beta CDR3 regions derived from RNA transcripts. HTBI primers were employed in a first-round RT-PCR of the TCR CDR3. In TCRdb, the multiplex PCR reads were re-called with MiXCR into one record per CDR3 protein. This sample has roughly 700,000 distinct CDR3 sequences, with around a sixth found just once. Points from the study as a whole: Most thyroid-expanded clonotypes above 0.001 were also found in blood.

In germline, CDR1 is SGHKS, CDR2 YYEKEE (reference sequence). V lost 4 bases and J 0 bases, leaving 13 bases between the germline ends. This CDR3 region has 15 residues. Recently diagnosed hyperthyroidism of less than 2 months' duration affected patients aged 18 to 65. Diagnostic decisions used clinical symptoms, serum thyroxine and TRAb, thyroid ultrasound and orbital computed tomography. The material sequenced was blood. This chain uses TRBV5-5 with TRBJ1-1, with D perhaps TRBD1 (5 bases). This receptor was taken from a man in his fifties or sixties with Graves' hyperthyroidism. The CDR3 protein is CASSGTGTVNTEAFF. The CDR3 DNA sequence: TGTGCCAGCAGCGGTACCGGGACGGTGAACACTGAAGCTTTCTTT.